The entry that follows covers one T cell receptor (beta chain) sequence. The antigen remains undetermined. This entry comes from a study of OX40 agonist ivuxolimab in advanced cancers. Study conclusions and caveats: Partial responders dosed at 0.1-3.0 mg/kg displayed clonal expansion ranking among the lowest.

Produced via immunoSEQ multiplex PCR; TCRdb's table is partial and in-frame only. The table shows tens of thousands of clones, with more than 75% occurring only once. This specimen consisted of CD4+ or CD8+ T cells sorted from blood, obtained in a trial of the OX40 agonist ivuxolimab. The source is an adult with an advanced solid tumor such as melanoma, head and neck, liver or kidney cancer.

The CDR3 reads CSVEVRAYEQYF. The CDR3 nucleotides read TGCAGCGTTGAAGTCAGGGCCTACGAGCAGTACTTC. The V call is TRBV29-1, the J call TRBJ2-7; perhaps TRBD1 as D (5 bases). Trimming left V 1 base short and J 2 bases short, with 6 bases between. Germline CDR1 reads SQVTM; CDR2 reads ANQGSEA. The CDR3 is 12 residues long.